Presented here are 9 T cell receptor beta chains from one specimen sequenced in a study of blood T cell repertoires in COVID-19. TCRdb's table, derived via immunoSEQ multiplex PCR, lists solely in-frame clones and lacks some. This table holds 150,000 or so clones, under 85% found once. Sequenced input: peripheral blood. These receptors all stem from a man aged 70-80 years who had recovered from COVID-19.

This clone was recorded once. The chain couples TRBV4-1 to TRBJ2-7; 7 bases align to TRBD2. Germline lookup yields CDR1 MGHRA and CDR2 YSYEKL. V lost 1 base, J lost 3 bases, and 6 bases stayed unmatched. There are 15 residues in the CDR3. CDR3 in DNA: TGCGCCAGCAGCCAAGGGGGAGGGGCAGTCTACGAGCAGTACTTC. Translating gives CASSQGGGAVYEQYF.

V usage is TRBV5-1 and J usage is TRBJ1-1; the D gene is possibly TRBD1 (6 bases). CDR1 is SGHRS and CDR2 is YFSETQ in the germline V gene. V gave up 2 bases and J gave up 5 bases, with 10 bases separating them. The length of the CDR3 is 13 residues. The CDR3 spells CASSFTGLTEAFF. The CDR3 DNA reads TGCGCCAGCAGCTTTACAGGGTTAACTGAAGCTTTCTTT.

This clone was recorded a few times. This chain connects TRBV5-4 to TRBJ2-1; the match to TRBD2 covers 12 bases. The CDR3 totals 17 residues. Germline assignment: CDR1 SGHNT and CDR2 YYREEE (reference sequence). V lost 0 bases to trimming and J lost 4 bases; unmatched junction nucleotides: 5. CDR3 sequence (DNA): TGTGCCAGCAGCTTGGGGTCTAGCGGGAGGGGGTACAATGAGCAGTTCTTC. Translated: CASSLGSSGRGYNEQFF.

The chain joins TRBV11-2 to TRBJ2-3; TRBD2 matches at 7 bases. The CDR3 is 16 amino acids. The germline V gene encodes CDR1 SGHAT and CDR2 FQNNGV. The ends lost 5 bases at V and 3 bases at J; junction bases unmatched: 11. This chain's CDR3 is CASSPPGGGRTDTQYF. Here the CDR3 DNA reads TGTGCCAGCAGCCCACCCGGCGGCGGGAGAACAGATACGCAGTATTTT.

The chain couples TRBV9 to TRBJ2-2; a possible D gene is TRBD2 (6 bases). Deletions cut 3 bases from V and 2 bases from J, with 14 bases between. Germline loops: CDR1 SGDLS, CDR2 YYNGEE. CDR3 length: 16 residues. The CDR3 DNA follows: TGTGCCAGCAGCGATAGTATCGCGGGAAACACCGGGGAGCTGTTTTTT. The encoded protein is CASSDSIAGNTGELFF.

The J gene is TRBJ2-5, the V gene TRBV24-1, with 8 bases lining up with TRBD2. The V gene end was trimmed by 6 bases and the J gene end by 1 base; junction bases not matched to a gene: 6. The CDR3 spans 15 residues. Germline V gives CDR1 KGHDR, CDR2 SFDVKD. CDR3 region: CATSPGGLVQETQYF. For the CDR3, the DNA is TGTGCCACCAGTCCGGGAGGGCTGGTCCAAGAGACCCAGTACTTC.

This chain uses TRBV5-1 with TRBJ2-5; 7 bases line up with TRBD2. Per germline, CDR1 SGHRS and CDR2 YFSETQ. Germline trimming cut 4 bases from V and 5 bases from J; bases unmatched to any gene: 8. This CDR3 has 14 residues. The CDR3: CASSPQRGRETQYF. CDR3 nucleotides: TGCGCCAGCAGCCCCCAGCGGGGCCGGGAGACCCAGTACTTC.

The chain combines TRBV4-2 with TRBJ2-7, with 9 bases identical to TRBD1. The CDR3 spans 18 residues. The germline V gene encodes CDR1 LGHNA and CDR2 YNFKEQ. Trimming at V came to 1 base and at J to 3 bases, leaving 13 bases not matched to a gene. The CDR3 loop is CASSQVGQGGSRDYEQYF. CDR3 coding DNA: TGTGCCAGCAGCCAAGTGGGACAGGGAGGTAGCAGAGACTACGAGCAGTACTTC.

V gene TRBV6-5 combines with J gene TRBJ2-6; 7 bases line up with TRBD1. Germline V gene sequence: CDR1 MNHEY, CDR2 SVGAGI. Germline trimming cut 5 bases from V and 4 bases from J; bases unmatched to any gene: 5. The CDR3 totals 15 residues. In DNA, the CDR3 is TGTGCCAGCAGTCGAACAGGGGACGGGGCCAACGTCCTGACTTTC. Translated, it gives CASSRTGDGANVLTF.